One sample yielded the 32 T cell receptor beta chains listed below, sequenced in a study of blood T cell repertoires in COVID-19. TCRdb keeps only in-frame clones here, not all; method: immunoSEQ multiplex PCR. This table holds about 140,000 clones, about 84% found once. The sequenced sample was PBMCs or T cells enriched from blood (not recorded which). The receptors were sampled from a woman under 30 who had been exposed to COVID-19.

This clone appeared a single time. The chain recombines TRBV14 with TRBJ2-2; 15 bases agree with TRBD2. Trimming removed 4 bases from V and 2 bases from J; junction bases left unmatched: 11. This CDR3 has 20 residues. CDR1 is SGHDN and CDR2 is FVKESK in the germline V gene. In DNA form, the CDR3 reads TGTGCCAGCAGCCCTTACCCGGGACTAGCGGGAGGAAGTAACACCGGGGAGCTGTTTTTT. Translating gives CASSPYPGLAGGSNTGELFF.

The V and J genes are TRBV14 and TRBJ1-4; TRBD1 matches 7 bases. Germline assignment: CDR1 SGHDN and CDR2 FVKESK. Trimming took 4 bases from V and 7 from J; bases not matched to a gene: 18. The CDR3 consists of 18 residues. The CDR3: CASSPRTARTGLFEKLFF. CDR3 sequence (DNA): TGTGCCAGCAGCCCCCGTACTGCTAGGACAGGACTTTTTGAAAAACTGTTTTTT.

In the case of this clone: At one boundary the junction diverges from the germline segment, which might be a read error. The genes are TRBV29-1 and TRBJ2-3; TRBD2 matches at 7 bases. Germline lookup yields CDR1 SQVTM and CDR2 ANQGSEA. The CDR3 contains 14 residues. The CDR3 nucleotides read TGCAGCGGACGAGGATGGGAGGGCACGGATACGCAGTATTTT. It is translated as CSGRGWEGTDTQYF.

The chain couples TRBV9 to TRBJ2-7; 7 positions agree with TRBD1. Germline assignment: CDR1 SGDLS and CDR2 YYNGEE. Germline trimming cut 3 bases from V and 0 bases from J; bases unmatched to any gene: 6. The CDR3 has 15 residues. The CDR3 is CASSATGATSYEQYF. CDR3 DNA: TGTGCCAGCAGCGCAACAGGGGCCACCTCCTACGAGCAGTACTTC.

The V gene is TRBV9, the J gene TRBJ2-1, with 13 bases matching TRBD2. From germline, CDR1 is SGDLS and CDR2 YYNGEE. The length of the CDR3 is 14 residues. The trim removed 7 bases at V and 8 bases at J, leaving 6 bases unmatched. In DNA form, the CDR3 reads TGTGCCAGCCGCCGGACTAGCGGGAGCGATGAGCAGTTCTTC. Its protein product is CASRRTSGSDEQFF.

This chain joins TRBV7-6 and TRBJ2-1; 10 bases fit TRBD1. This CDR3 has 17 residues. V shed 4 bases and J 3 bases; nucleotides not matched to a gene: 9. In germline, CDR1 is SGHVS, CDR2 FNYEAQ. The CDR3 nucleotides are TGTGCCAGCAGCTCGATATACCGGGACAGGGGCTACAATGAGCAGTTCTTC. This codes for CASSSIYRDRGYNEQFF.

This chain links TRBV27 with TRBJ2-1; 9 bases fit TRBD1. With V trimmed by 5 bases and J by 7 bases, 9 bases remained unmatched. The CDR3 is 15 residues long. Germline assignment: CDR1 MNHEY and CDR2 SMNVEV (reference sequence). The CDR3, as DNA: TGTGCCAGCAGTACAGGGGGCAGGTTACGTAATGAGCAGTTCTTC. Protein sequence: CASSTGGRLRNEQFF.

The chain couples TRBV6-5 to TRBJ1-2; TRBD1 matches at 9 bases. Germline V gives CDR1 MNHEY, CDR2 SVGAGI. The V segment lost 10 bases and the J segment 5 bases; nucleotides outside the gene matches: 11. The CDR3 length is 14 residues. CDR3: CATQIPGTGYGYTF. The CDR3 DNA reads TGTGCCACCCAAATCCCCGGGACAGGGTATGGCTACACCTTC.

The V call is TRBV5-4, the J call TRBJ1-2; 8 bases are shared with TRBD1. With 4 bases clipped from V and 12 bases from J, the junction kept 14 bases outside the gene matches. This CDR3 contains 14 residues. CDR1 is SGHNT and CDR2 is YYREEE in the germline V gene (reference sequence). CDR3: CASSADRASQHHTF. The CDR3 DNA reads TGTGCCAGCAGCGCGGACAGGGCCAGCCAGCACCACACCTTC.

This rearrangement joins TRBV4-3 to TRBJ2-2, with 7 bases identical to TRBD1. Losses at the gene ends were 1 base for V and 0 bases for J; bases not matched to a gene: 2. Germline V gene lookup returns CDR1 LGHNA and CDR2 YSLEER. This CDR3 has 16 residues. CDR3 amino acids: CASSQAGGANTGELFF. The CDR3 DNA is TGCGCCAGCAGCCAAGCAGGGGGAGCGAACACCGGGGAGCTGTTTTTT.

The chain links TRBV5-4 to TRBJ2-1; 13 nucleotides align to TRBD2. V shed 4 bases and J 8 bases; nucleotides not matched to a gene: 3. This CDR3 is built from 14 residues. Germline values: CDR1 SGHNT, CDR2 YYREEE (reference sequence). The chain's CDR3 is CASSGTSGNYEQFF. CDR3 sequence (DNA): TGTGCCAGCAGCGGGACTAGCGGGAACTATGAGCAGTTCTTC.

The CDR3, as DNA: TGCGCCAGCAGCTTGGACGGACAGGGAACTCAGCCCCAGCATTTT. This codes for CASSLDGQGTQPQHF. The chain recombines TRBV5-1 with TRBJ1-5; TRBD1 matches at 8 bases. Germline V gene sequence: CDR1 SGHRS, CDR2 YFSETQ. J was trimmed by 6 bases and V by 0 bases; bases with no gene match: 5. The CDR3 loop spans 15 amino acids. Supplemented by reference TRBV5-1 and TRBJ1-5, the full variable domain reads KAGVTQTPRYLIKTRGQQVTLSCSPISGHRSVSWYQQTPGQGLQFLFEYFSETQRNKGNFPGRFSGRQFSNSRSEMNVSTLELGDSALYLCASSLDGQGTQPQHFGDGTRLSIL.

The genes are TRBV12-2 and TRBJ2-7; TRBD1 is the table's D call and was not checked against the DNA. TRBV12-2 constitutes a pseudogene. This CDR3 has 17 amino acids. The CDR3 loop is CASRLVNLSAGNYEQYF. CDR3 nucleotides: TGTGCAAGTCGCTTAGTGAATCTTTCAGCAGGGAACTACGAGCAGTACTTC.

In nucleotides, the CDR3 is TGTGCCTGGAGGGACAGGGGGATCGGGCCCCAGCATTTT. It is translated as CAWRDRGIGPQHF. This sequence joins TRBV30 and TRBJ1-5, with TRBD1 matching over 10 bases. V gave up 3 bases and J gave up 9 bases; unmatched junction bases: 5. Germline values: CDR1 GTSNPN, CDR2 SVGIG (reference sequence). The CDR3 runs to 13 residues.

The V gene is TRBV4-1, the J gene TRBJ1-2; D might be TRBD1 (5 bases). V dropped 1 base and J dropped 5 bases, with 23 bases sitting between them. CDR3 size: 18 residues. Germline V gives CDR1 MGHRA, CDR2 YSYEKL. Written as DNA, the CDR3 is TGCGCCAGCAGCCAAGGAGGACATTCAAGGGATCATAGGTATGGCTACACCTTC. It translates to CASSQGGHSRDHRYGYTF.

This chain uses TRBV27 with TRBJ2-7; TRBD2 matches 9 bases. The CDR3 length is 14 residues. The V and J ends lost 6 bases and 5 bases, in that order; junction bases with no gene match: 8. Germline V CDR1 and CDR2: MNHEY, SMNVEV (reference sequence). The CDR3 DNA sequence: TGTGCCAGCAGGGCCGGACTAGCGTTCGACGAGCAGTACTTC. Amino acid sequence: CASRAGLAFDEQYF.

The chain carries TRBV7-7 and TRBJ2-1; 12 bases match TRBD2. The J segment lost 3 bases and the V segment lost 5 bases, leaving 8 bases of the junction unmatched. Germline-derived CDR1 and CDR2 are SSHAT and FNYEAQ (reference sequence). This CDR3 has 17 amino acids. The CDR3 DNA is TGTGCCAGCAGCGAAGCTAGCGGGAGGGTCAACTACAATGAGCAGTTCTTC. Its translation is CASSEASGRVNYNEQFF. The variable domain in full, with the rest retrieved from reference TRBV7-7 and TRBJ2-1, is GAGVSQSPRYKVTKRGQDVTLRCDPISSHATLYWYQQALGQGPEFLTYFNYEAQPDKSGLPSDRFSAERPEGSISTLTIQRTEQRDSAMYRCASSEASGRVNYNEQFFGPGTRLTVL.

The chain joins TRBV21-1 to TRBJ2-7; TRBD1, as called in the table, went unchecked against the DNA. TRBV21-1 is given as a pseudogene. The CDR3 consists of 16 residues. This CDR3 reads CASSLRTGTGFYEQYF. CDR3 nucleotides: TGTGCCAGCAGCCTGCGTACTGGGACAGGGTTCTACGAGCAGTACTTC.

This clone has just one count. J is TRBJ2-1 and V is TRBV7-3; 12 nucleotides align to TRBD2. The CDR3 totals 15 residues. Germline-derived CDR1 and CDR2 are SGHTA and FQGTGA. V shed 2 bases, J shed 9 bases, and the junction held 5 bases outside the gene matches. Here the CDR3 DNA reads TGTGCCAGCAGCTTACGGTCTAGCGGGAGGGGTGAGCAGTTCTTC. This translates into CASSLRSSGRGEQFF.

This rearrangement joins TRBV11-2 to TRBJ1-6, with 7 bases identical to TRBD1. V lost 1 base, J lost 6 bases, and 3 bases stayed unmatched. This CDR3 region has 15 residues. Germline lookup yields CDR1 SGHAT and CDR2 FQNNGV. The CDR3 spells CASSLGRGLNSPLHF. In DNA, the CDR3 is TGTGCCAGCAGCTTAGGGAGGGGGCTTAATTCACCCCTCCACTTT. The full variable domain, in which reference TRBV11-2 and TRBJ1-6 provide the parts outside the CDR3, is EAGVAQSPRYKIIEKRQSVAFWCNPISGHATLYWYQQILGQGPKLLIQFQNNGVVDDSQLPKDRFSAERLKGVDSTLKIQPAKLEDSAVYLCASSLGRGLNSPLHFGNGTRLTVT.

This chain's CDR3 is CATSDSGTGKTGELFF. In DNA form, the CDR3 reads TGTGCCACCAGTGACTCCGGGACAGGGAAGACCGGGGAGCTGTTTTTT. The chain couples TRBV24-1 to TRBJ2-2; 9 bases agree with TRBD1. The CDR3 is 16 residues long. Germline CDR1 is KGHDR and CDR2 is SFDVKD. Trimming cost V 4 bases and J 5 bases; bases outside gene matches: 7.

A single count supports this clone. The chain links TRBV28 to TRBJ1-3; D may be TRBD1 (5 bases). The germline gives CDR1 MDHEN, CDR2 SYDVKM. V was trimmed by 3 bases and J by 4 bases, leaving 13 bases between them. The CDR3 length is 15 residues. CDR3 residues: CASSLMGRGGNTIYF. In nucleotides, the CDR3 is TGTGCCAGCAGTTTGATGGGGCGGGGGGGAAACACCATATATTTT.

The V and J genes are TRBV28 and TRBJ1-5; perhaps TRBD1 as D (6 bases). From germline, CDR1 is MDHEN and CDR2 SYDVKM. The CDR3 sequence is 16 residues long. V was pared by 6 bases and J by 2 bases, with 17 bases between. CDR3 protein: CASREYRAPRNQPQHF. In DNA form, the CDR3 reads TGTGCCAGCAGGGAATACAGGGCCCCTCGCAATCAGCCCCAGCATTTT.

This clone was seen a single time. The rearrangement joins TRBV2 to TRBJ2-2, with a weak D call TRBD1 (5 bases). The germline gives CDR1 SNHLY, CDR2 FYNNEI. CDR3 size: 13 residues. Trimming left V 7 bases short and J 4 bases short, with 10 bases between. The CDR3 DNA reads TGTGCCAGCATCTTTCAGGGCACCGGGGAGCTGTTTTTT. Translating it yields CASIFQGTGELFF.

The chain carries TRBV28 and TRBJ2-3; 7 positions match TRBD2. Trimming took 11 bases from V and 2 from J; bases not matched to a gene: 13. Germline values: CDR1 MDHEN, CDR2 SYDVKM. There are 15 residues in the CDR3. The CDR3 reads CASLRSSGYTDTQYF. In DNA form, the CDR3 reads TGTGCCTCGTTACGGTCTAGCGGATACACAGATACGCAGTATTTT.

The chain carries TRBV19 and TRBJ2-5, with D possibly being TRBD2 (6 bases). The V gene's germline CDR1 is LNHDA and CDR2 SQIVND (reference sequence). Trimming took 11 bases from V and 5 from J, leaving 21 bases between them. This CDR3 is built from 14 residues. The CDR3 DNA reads TGTGCCTCCAGGCCCGGGGGTCGGTTGGAGACCCAGTACTTC. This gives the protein CASRPGGRLETQYF.

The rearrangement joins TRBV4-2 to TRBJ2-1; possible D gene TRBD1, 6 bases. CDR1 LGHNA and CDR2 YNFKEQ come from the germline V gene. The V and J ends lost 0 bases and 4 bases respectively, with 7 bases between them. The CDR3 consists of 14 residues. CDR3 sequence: CASSQEQGYNEQFF. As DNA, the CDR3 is TGTGCCAGCAGCCAAGAACAGGGATACAATGAGCAGTTCTTC.

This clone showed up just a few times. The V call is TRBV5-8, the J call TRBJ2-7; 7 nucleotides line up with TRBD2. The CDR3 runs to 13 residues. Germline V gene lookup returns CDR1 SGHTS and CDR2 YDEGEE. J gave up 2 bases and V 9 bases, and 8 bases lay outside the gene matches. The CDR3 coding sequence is TGTGCCACCTCCGGGCTAGCGGCCTACGAGCAGTACTTC. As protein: CATSGLAAYEQYF. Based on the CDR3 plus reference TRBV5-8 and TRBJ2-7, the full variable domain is EAGVTQSPTHLIKTRGQQATLRCSPISGHTSVYWYQQALGLGLQFLLWYDEGEERNRGNFPPRFSGRQFPNYSSELNVNALELEDSALYLCATSGLAAYEQYFGPGTRLTVT.

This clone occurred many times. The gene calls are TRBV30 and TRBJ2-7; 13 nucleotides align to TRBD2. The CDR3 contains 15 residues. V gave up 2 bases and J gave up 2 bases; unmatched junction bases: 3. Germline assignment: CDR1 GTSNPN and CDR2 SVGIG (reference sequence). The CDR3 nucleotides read TGTGCCTGGAGTACGGGACTAGCGGGGACCTACGAGCAGTACTTC. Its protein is CAWSTGLAGTYEQYF.

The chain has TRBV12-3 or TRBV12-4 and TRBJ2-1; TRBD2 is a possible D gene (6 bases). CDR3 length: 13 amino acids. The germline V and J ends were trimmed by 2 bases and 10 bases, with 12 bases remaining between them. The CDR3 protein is CASSLMRDSEQFF. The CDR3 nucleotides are TGTGCCAGCAGTTTAATGCGGGATAGCGAGCAGTTCTTC.

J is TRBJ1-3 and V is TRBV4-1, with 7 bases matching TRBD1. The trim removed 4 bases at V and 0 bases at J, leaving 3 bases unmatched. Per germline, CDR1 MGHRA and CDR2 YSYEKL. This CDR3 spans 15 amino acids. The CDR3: CASSRGQPSGNTIYF. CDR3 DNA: TGCGCCAGCAGCCGGGGACAGCCCTCTGGAAACACCATATATTTT.

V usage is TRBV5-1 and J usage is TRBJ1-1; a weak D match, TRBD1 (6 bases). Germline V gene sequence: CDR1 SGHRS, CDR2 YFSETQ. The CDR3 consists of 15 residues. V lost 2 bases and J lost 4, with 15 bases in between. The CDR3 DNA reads TGCGCCAGCAGCTTCTTATCAGGGGCGGGCACTGAAGCTTTCTTT. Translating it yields CASSFLSGAGTEAFF.